This TCR beta chain was sequenced in a study of breast tumors, draining lymph nodes, adjacent tissues (TCRdb year 2016). For the wider study: In breast cancer patients, the study compared the TCR beta repertoires of tumor, adjacent nontumor tissue and axillary lymph nodes. The study was designed to assess the relationships and possible T-cell exchange between tumor, surrounding tissue and draining lymph node repertoires in human breast cancer. Study-level results and caveats: The similarity between tumor and nontumor tissue repertoires was significantly greater in luminal-like breast cancer than in basal-like breast cancer. The data were considered consistent with the idea that most tumor T cells come from the lymph node and then expand in tumor tissue. Rather than being directly demonstrated, the conclusion that tumor T cells originate in lymph nodes was presented as consistent with a hypothesis. Tumor T-cell repertoires showed less diversity than lymph node repertoires and more diversity than nontumor tissue repertoires, and tumor T-cell repertoires showed preferential V and J gene usage.

A word on this clonotype: Its binding antigen is unknown. No conserved phenylalanine or tryptophan is present at the end of the CDR3, so a read error is the likely explanation.

Lymph node samples came from the axillary draining lymph nodes of breast cancer patients. Germline trimming: 6 bases from V, 0 bases from J; junction bases outside gene matches: 11. Both ends counted, the CDR3 spans 16 residues. Of all the DNA, just the CDR3 is kept, 48 bases in frame from base 1. Data came from an Illumina HiSeq 2000. Multiplex PCR amplification was used to build the TCR beta chain libraries. High-throughput sequencing was used to analyze the amplified TCR beta chain products. Starting from the raw public reads, TCRdb applied fastp trimming at Q25, assembled clones with MiXCR and retained in-frame beta chains. Rows with one shared CDR3 protein collapse into an entry with the most common genes and DNA. The sample table holds under 350,000 distinct CDR3 sequences, of which around 31% were seen once. The ten top clones hold around 1% of the sample.

Sequenced: axillary lymph node tissue. This sequence originates from a female donor with breast cancer. Some clones in this sample may be carry-over from other donors' samples. This receptor chain uses TRBV12-3 or TRBV12-4 and TRBJ2-7; 7 middle bases align to TRBD1. For the CDR3, the sequence is CASSLKGQLYSYEQYL. The sequenced DNA: TGTGCCAGCAGCCTAAAGGGACAGCTCTACTCCTACGAGCAGTACCTC.